These T cell receptor beta chains were read from a single sample in a study of cytomegalovirus exposure and HLA in healthy donors. The data were produced by immunoSEQ multiplex PCR, yet TCRdb's version contains in-frame clones alone and is incomplete. Among 50,000 to 65,000 clones listed, around nine tenths were seen once. What was sequenced was PBMCs. These receptor sequences come from a woman under 30 in good health and CMV-seropositive. The conserved cysteine and the conserved F or W are not part of the CDR3 here.

V	J	CDR3
TRBV2	TRBJ1-5	ASSRYRDVNQPQH
TRBV2	TRBJ1-3	ASSARDGNTIY
TRBV18	TRBJ2-1	ASSPRPTTANEQF
TRBV6-1	TRBJ2-7	ASSDLVETEQY
TRBV5-1	TRBJ2-3	ASSLHVNPNTDTQY
TRBV7-9	TRBJ2-5	ASSLGLAGGPETQY
TRBV6-1	TRBJ2-3	ASSELAGGPDTQY
TRBV11-2	TRBJ2-1	ASSLVQGRGGEQF
TRBV11-2	TRBJ1-2	ASSSLRGTSIIR
TRBV9	TRBJ1-1	ASSPQVQGQSEAF
TRBV23-1	TRBJ2-7	ASSLPKSTGGHYEQY
TRBV18	TRBJ1-4	ASSPTSGATNEKLF
TRBV7-8	TRBJ1-6	ASSSYGGGRPPLH
TRBV6-5	TRBJ1-2	ASSYLRQNYGYT
TRBV6-4	TRBJ2-3	ASSYSGGAGDTQY
TRBV28	TRBJ2-1	ASSSPGEGRYNEQF
TRBV2	TRBJ1-3	ASSDILGQLSGNTIY
TRBV4-1	TRBJ2-5	ASSQDPGSQETQY
TRBV28	TRBJ1-2	ASSLGTAIYGYT
TRBV5-6	TRBJ2-1	ASSLTGTRVNEQF
TRBV6-5	TRBJ2-2	ASSFQLETGELF
TRBV5-1	TRBJ1-3	ASSEAPRGVSGNTIY
TRBV12-5	TRBJ2-7	ASGFGGGVGEQY
TRBV19	TRBJ2-7	ASSIAGWDRGLYEQY
TRBV20-1	TRBJ1-1	SASRPEAF
TRBV6-5	TRBJ2-1	ASSSTSGGVDEQF
TRBV2	TRBJ2-1	ASSDTYTSGVYNEQF
TRBV4-3	TRBJ1-1	ASSQEQGGGAF
TRBV15	TRBJ1-2	ATSREVGQVEGYT
TRBV30	TRBJ1-3	AGYQGVGNTIY
TRBV10-3	TRBJ1-6	AIRGAGKNSPLH
TRBV11-2	TRBJ2-5	ASSLSIAGGGETQY
TRBV4-1	TRBJ1-1	ASSQHRSRFAEAF
TRBV9	TRBJ1-5	ASSREGGSNQPQH
TRBV28	TRBJ1-1	ASSGYGCTEAF
TRBV2	TRBJ1-1	ASSEEEGVGAF
TRBV5-1	TRBJ1-2	ASSNPSGQVYGYT
TRBV4-2	TRBJ2-5	ASSQDWGTGGAKETQY
TRBV27	TRBJ1-5	ASSLGGLGNQPQH
TRBV6-1	TRBJ1-5	ASSPGQTSNQPQH